The entry below describes one T cell receptor beta chain. This clonotype was counted ten times or more. What antigen it recognizes has not been identified. No base quality information exists; no much larger clone differs at one position. This sample is part of a study of T-cell reconstitution after alpha-beta-depleted transplantation in children (dated by TCRdb to 2015 to 2016). Context from the whole study: Using TCR repertoire profiling, the study quantitatively followed how T-cell immune reconstitution unfolded in children after TCRalphabeta/CD19-depleted allogeneic hematopoietic cell transplantation. What the research found in general, with its limitations: The frequencies of hyperexpanded clones fell over the following months, and after one year, T-cell counts and TCRbeta diversity were mostly attributed to newly produced T cells. The high TCRbeta diversity at day 60 in some patients was ascribed to recipient T cells and intrathymic progenitors that had survived conditioning. The apparently early alphabetaT-cell count recovery about two months after transplant was reportedly dependent on only several hundred rapidly expanded clones derived from non-depleted graft cells.

Per the germline V gene, SGHAT is the CDR1 and FQNNGV is the CDR2. V has 5 bases trimmed and J has 3 bases trimmed; junction bases matching no gene number 6. Taken from cysteine to phenylalanine, the CDR3 has 15 residues. Only the CDR3 part of the read is kept: 45 bases, read in frame from the first base. The library was generated by PCR. The sequencer listed for this sample is Illumina HiSeq 2500. TCR libraries were prepared with molecular barcoding, using unique molecular identifiers to normalize TCRbeta repertoire quantification. TCRdb handled the public reads itself, with Q25 trimming in fastp and clone calling in MiXCR, and kept productive beta chains. Duplicate CDR3 protein sequences are folded into a single record with the most common DNA and genes. The sample table holds 4,000 or so distinct CDR3 sequences, of which around 9.8% were seen once. The top ten hold approximately 42% of the sample.

Explained via the paper, the treatment or condition label denotes: allogeneic hematopoietic cell transplantation with graft depleted of TCRalphabeta T cells and CD19 B cells. Transplant recipients were children who received TCRalphabeta/CD19-depleted allogeneic hematopoietic cell grafts. The source was PBMCs, mostly from graft donor cells, collected 180 days after TCRalphabeta/CD19-depleted stem cell transplant. The sequence was obtained from a male patient aged 2 to 10 who had a stem cell transplant for acute lymphoblastic leukemia, so the T cells may come from the graft donor. The sequence links TRBV11-2 to TRBJ2-3, with 9 bases aligning to TRBD2. The nucleotide sequence is given as TGTGCCAGCAGCCGAAGTAGCGGGAGTACAGATACGCAGTATTTT. Its protein is CASSRSSGSTDTQYF.